Below are 5 T cell receptor beta chains sequenced from a single sample in a study of T cell responses to AZD1222 COVID-19 vaccine. Assay used: immunoSEQ multiplex PCR; TCRdb lists only in-frame clones, some missing. This table holds some 140,000 clones, roughly nine tenths found once. This sample comprised peripheral blood, obtained on day 0 of MenACWY control vaccination. These receptors were collected from an adult in good health.

The rearrangement joins TRBV6-1 to TRBJ2-6; D might be TRBD1 (5 bases). Between the trimmed V and J ends, which lost 2 bases and 0 bases, there was a span of 17 bases. CDR1 is MNHNS and CDR2 is SASEGT in the germline V gene. This CDR3 contains 19 residues. The CDR3 sequence is CASSEKYDREFSGANVLTF. The CDR3 DNA reads TGTGCCAGCAGTGAAAAATATGACAGAGAGTTCTCTGGGGCCAACGTCCTGACTTTC.

This clone was seen once. The rearrangement uses TRBV4-2 and TRBJ1-2, with a tentative D call TRBD1 (5 bases). Deletions cut 2 bases from V and 2 bases from J, with 18 bases between. The CDR3 runs 17 residues. Germline V gene data show CDR1 as LGHNA and CDR2 as YNFKEQ. CDR3 DNA: TGTGCCAGCAGCCAACCAGACCGACGACGGGGGAACTATGGCTACACCTTC. Amino acid sequence: CASSQPDRRRGNYGYTF.

V usage is TRBV6-5 and J usage is TRBJ2-7; D unresolved. The V gene lost 6 bases and the J gene lost 0 bases, with 12 bases spanning the gap. Germline CDR1 and CDR2: MNHEY and SVGAGI. The CDR3 sequence is 14 residues long. The CDR3 sequence is CASRGTYSSYEQYF. CDR3 sequence (DNA): TGTGCCAGCAGGGGTACCTACTCCTCCTACGAGCAGTACTTC.

The chain joins TRBV5-1 to TRBJ2-2; TRBD2 matches 7 bases. Germline CDR1 reads SGHRS; CDR2 reads YFSETQ. CDR3 length: 16 residues. J lost 6 bases, V lost 4 bases, and 12 bases had no gene match. The CDR3 nucleotides are TGCGCCAGCAGCGGACCGGGACTAAAACAATCCGGGGAGCTGTTTTTT. Amino acids: CASSGPGLKQSGELFF.

The chain is built from TRBV28 and TRBJ2-4, with TRBD2 as a possible D gene (5 bases). This CDR3 is 15 amino acids long. Trimming removed 3 bases from V and 1 base from J, with 10 bases in between. From germline, CDR1 is MDHEN and CDR2 SYDVKM. In DNA, the CDR3 is TGTGCCAGCAGTTTCGAGGGAATTGCCAAAAACATTCAGTACTTC. Protein: CASSFEGIAKNIQYF. The full variable domain, in which reference TRBV28 and TRBJ2-4 provide the parts outside the CDR3, is DVKVTQSSRYLVKRTGEKVFLECVQDMDHENMFWYRQDPGLGLRLIYFSYDVKMKEKGDIPEGYSVSREKKERFSLILESASTNQTSMYLCASSFEGIAKNIQYFGAGTRLSVL.